This T cell receptor (beta chain) was captured by sequencing in a study of OX40 agonist ivuxolimab in advanced cancers. CDR1 and CDR2 from the germline V gene are MNHEY and SVGAGI. This CDR3 region has 15 residues. Trimming took off 4 bases at V and 2 bases at J, with 12 bases between the two ends. Produced via immunoSEQ multiplex PCR; TCRdb's table is partial and in-frame only. Among under 85,000 clones listed, about 90% were seen once. The source was CD4+ or CD8+ T cells sorted from blood, collected in a trial of the OX40 agonist ivuxolimab. This receptor was taken from an adult with an advanced solid tumor such as melanoma, head and neck, liver or kidney cancer. The chain uses TRBV6-5 and TRBJ2-1, with unresolved D. The CDR3 coding sequence is TGTGCCAGCAGTTTATCCATTGGGACCTACAATGAGCAGTTCTTC. Translation: CASSLSIGTYNEQFF.